This T cell receptor (beta chain) was captured in a study of blood T cell repertoires in COVID-19. At the level of the study: The origin of the acute and convalescent COVID-19 samples was the United States, Italy and Spain. T cells, B-cell-depleted T cells, or PBMCs provided the cDNA or gDNA that served as material.

Original data processing: Reference gene primer amplification gave nucleated cell count estimates. Some clones are missing from TCRdb's copy, which holds only in-frame ones; the method was immunoSEQ multiplex PCR. V and J calls and clone size are given by that table; D and trimming were obtained from the DNA. In the table there are a few hundred thousand clones, approximately 90% of which are singletons. This clone has a handful of counts. Sample: peripheral blood. The sequence came from a woman under 40 who had recovered from COVID-19.

The CDR3, as DNA: TGTGCCAGTGGAGGACCATTCGTCCACGAGCAGTACTTC. Amino acid sequence: CASGGPFVHEQYF. This rearrangement joins TRBV6-5 to TRBJ2-7, with D tentatively TRBD2 (5 bases). This CDR3 has 13 residues. The V end was cut by 9 bases, the J end by 5 bases, with 17 bases between. The germline CDR1 and CDR2 sequences are MNHEY and SVGAGI.